This TCR beta chain was recovered during a study of T cell changes during pregnancy in multiple sclerosis. The ends were cut back, 0 bases at V and 7 bases at J, with 12 bases in the middle. Germline values: CDR1 KGHSH, CDR2 LQKENI. The CDR3 is 15 amino acids. Here immunoSEQ multiplex PCR was the method, and the copy in TCRdb shows in-frame clones only, minus some. The sample includes about 51,000 clones, 94% of them seen just once. This clonotype was sampled from a female donor with multiple sclerosis, enrolled in a pregnancy study. The V gene is TRBV18, the J gene TRBJ1-4; D gene unclear. Sequencing used CD4+ T cells from peripheral blood mononuclear cells, obtained in the second trimester of pregnancy. The CDR3 is CASSPPGGFSEKLFF. DNA of the CDR3: TGTGCCAGCTCACCACCGGGCGGGTTCAGTGAAAAACTGTTTTTT.